The clone carrying this T cell receptor (beta chain) was counted only a few times. This entry comes from a study of T-cell memory formation after mild COVID-19. Germline V gene sequence: CDR1 MGHRA, CDR2 YSYEKL. This CDR3 is 16 amino acids long. Trimming at V came to 4 bases and at J to 5 bases, leaving 8 bases not matched to a gene. From the 5' RACE reads, TCRdb called clonotypes with MiXCR, one entry per CDR3 protein. Of tens of thousands of distinct CDR3 sequences in the sample, roughly 13% are singletons; the top ten hold 35% to 50%. Sequenced input: PBMCs or a T cell subset sorted from them (not recorded which). V and J are TRBV4-1 and TRBJ2-3, with 11 bases fitting TRBD2. The source is a man between 18 and 35 years old who had mild COVID-19 (a few samples of this study predate the infection). Cell type and time point are not known. The DNA of the CDR3 is TGCGCCAGCAGCCGACCTAGCGGGGGGTCTGAAGATACGCAGTATTTT. Translating gives CASSRPSGGSEDTQYF.